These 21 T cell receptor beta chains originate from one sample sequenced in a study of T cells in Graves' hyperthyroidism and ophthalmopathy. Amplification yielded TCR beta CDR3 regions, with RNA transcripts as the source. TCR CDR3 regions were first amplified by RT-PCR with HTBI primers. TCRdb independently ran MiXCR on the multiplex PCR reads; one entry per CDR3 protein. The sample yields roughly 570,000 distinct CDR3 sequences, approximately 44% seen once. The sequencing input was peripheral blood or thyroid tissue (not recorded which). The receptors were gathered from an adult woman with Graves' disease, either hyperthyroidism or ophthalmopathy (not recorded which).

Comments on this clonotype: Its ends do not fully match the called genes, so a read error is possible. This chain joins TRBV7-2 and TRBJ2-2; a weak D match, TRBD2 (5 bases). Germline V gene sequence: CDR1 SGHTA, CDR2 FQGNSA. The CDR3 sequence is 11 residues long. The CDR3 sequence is CASSLPGKLFF. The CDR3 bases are TGTGCCAGCAGCTTACCCGGGAAGCTGTTTTTT.

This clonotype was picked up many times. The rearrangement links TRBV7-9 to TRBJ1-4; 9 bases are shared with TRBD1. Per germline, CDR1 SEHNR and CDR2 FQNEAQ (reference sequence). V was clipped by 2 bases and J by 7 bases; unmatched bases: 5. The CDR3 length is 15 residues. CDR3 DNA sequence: TGTGCCAGCAGCTTAACGACAGGGGGTGGTGAAAAACTGTTTTTT. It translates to CASSLTTGGGEKLFF.

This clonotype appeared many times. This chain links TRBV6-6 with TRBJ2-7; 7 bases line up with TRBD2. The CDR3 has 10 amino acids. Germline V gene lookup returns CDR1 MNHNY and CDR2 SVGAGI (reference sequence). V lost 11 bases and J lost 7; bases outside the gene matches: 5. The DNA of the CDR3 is TGTGCCTCCGGGGGGATAGAGCAGTACTTC. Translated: CASGGIEQYF.

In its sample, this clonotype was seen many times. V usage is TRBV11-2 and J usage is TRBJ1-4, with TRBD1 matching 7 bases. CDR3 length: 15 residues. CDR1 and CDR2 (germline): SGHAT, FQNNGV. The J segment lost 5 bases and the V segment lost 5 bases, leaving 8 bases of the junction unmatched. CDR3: CASSTSGTANEKLFF. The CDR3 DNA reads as TGTGCCAGCAGCACCTCCGGGACAGCGAATGAAAAACTGTTTTTT. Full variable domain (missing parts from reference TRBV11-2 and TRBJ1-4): EAGVAQSPRYKIIEKRQSVAFWCNPISGHATLYWYQQILGQGPKLLIQFQNNGVVDDSQLPKDRFSAERLKGVDSTLKIQPAKLEDSAVYLCASSTSGTANEKLFFGSGTQLSVL.

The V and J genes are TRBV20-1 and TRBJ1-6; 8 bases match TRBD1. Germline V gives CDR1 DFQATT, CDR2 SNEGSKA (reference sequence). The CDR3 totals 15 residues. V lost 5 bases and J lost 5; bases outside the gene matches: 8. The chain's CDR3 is CSALAATGDNSPLHF. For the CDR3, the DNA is TGCAGTGCTCTTGCCGCGACAGGGGATAATTCACCCCTCCACTTT.

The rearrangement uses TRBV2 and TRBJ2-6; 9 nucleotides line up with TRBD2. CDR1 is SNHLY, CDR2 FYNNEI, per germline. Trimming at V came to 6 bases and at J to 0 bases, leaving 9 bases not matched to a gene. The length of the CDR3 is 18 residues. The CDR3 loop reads CASRGRLAGSSGANVLTF. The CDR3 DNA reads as TGTGCCAGCAGGGGTCGGCTAGCGGGGAGCTCTGGGGCCAACGTCCTGACTTTC.

The CDR3 spells CASTDLPGVTEAFF. CDR3 sequence (DNA): TGTGCCAGCACCGACCTGCCCGGGGTCACTGAAGCTTTCTTT. The chain is built from TRBV28 and TRBJ1-1, with no clear D. This CDR3 comprises 14 residues. Trimming cost V 7 bases and J 4 bases, with 16 bases left between them. CDR1 MDHEN and CDR2 SYDVKM come from the germline V gene. Based on the CDR3 plus reference TRBV28 and TRBJ1-1, the full variable domain is DVKVTQSSRYLVKRTGEKVFLECVQDMDHENMFWYRQDPGLGLRLIYFSYDVKMKEKGDIPEGYSVSREKKERFSLILESASTNQTSMYLCASTDLPGVTEAFFGQGTRLTVV.

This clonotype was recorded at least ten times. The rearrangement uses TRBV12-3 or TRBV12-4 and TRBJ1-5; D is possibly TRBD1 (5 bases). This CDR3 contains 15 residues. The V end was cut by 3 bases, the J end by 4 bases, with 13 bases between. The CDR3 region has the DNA TGTGCCAGCAGTTTCGGTGGCAGGGCGAATCAGCCCCAGCATTTT. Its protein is CASSFGGRANQPQHF.

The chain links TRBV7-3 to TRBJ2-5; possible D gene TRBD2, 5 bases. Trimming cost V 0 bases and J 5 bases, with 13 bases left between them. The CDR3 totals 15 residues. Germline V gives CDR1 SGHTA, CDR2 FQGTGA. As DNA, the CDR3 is TGTGCCAGCAGCTTAACGGCGGGCCCGCGGGAGACCCAGTACTTC. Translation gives CASSLTAGPRETQYF.

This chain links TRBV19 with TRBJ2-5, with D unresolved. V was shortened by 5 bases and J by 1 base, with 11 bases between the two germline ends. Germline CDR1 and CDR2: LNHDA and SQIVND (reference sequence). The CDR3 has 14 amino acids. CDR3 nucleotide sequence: TGTGCCAGTAGTCCTGTTGGGATCCAAGAGACCCAGTACTTC. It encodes CASSPVGIQETQYF.

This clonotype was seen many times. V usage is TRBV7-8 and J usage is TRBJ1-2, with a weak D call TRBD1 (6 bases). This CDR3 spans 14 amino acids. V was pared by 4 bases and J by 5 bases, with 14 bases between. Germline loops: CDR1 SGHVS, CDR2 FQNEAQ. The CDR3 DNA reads TGTGCCAGCAGCTCCCCTGGACAGCGATATGGCTACACCTTC. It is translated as CASSSPGQRYGYTF.

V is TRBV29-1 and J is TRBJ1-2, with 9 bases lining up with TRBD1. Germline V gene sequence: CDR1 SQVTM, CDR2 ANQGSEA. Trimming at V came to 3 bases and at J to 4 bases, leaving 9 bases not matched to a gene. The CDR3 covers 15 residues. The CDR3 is CSVEGQGPVLYGYTF. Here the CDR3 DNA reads TGCAGCGTTGAGGGACAGGGACCAGTTCTCTATGGCTACACCTTC.

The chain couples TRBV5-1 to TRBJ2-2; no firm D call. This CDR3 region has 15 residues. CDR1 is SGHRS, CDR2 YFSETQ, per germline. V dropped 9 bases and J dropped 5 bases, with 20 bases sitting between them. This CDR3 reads CANSFDWGGTGELFF. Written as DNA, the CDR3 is TGCGCCAACAGTTTCGATTGGGGTGGTACCGGGGAGCTGTTTTTT.

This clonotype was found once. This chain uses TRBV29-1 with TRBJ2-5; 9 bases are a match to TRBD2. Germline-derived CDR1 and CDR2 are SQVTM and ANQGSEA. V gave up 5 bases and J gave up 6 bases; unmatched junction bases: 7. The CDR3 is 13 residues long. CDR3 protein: CSVLPGLAQTQYF. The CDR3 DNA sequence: TGCAGCGTTCTTCCGGGACTAGCCCAGACCCAGTACTTC.

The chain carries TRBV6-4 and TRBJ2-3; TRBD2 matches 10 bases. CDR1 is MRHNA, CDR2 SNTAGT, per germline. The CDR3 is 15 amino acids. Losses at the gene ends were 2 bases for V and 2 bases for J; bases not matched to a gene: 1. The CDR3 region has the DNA TGTGCCAGCAGTGACCTAGCGGGGGTCACAGATACGCAGTATTTT. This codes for CASSDLAGVTDTQYF.

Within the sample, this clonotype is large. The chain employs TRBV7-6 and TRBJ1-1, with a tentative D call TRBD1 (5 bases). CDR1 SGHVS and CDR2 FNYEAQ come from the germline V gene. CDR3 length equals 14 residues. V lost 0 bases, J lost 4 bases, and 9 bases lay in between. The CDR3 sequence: CASSLAGGVTEAFF. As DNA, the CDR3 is TGTGCCAGCAGCTTAGCCGGGGGGGTCACTGAAGCTTTCTTT.

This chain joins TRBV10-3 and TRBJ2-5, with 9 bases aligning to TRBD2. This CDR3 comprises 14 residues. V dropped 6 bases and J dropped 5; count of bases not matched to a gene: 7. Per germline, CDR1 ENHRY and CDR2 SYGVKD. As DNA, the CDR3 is TGTGCCATCAGGGCAGCGGGAGGAACGGAGACCCAGTACTTC. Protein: CAIRAAGGTETQYF.

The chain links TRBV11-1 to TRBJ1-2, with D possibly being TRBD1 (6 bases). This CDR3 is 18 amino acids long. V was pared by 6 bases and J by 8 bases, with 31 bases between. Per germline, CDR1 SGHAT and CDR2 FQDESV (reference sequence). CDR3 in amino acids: CASSSGTAPSWRGKGYTF. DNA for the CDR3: TGTGCCAGCAGTTCCGGGACGGCGCCCTCTTGGAGGGGGAAGGGCTACACCTTC.

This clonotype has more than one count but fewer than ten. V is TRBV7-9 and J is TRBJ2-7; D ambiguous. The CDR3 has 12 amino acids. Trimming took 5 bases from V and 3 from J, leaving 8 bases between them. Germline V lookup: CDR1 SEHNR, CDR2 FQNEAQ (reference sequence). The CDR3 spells CASSPEGYEQYF. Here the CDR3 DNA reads TGTGCCAGCAGCCCCGAAGGCTACGAGCAGTACTTC.

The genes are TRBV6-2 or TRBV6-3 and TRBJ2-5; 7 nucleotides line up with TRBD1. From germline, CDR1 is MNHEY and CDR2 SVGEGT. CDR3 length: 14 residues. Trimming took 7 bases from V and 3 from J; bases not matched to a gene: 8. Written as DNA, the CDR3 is TGTGCCAGCACCGCCGGGACAGAAGAAGAGACCCAGTACTTC. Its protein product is CASTAGTEEETQYF.

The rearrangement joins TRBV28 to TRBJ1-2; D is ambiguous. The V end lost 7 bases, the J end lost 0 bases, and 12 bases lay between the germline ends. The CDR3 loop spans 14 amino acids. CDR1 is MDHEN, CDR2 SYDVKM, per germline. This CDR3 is CASKSQTANYGYTF. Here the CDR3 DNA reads TGTGCCAGCAAAAGCCAGACCGCTAACTATGGCTACACCTTC.